The 10 T cell receptor beta chains below come from one sample, sequenced in a study of T-cell reconstitution after alpha-beta-depleted transplantation in children. Researchers prepared the TCRbeta library using unique molecular identifiers, the study reports. TCRdb re-called the PCR reads through MiXCR, storing one row per CDR3 protein. The sample consists of around 480,000 distinct CDR3 sequences, around a third of them appearing once. The sequenced sample was PBMCs from the stem cell graft donor, obtained from the stem cell graft. The receptor set was obtained from a human donor who donated a stem cell graft to a child with aplastic anemia.

The V gene is TRBV7-3, the J gene TRBJ2-1, with 11 positions matching TRBD2. Trimming took 4 bases from V and 7 from J; bases not matched to a gene: 9. Looked up from germline, CDR1 is SGHTA and CDR2 is FQGTGA. CDR3 length equals 16 residues. The CDR3 sequence: CASSSLAGGPLNEQFF. CDR3 bases: TGTGCCAGCAGCTCCTTAGCGGGAGGGCCCTTGAATGAGCAGTTCTTC.

In this sample, this clonotype turned up a few times. The chain couples TRBV12-3 or TRBV12-4 to TRBJ1-4; tentatively, D is TRBD1 (6 bases). The CDR3 runs to 16 residues. The V gene lost 5 bases and the J gene lost 9 bases, with 22 bases spanning the gap. Here the CDR3 reads CASSLQGGGVVKKLFF. The CDR3 nucleotides read TGTGCCAGCAGTCTACAGGGTGGAGGAGTGGTGAAAAAACTGTTTTTT.

This clonotype was recorded a few times. The J gene is TRBJ2-2, the V gene TRBV9, with TRBD2 matching over 9 bases. The CDR3 sequence is 16 residues long. V trimming: 0 bases; J trimming: 7 bases; junction bases outside the gene matches: 7. Germline assignment: CDR1 SGDLS and CDR2 YYNGEE. CDR3 amino acids: CASSVGAGGYVGELFF. The CDR3 DNA follows: TGTGCCAGCAGCGTAGGAGCGGGAGGATATGTCGGGGAGCTGTTTTTT. Combining the CDR3 with reference TRBV9 and TRBJ2-2 gives the whole variable domain DSGVTQTPKHLITATGQRVTLRCSPRSGDLSVYWYQQSLDQGLQFLIQYYNGEERAKGNILERFSAQQFPDLHSELNLSSLELGDSALYFCASSVGAGGYVGELFFGEGSRLTVL.

This clonotype was observed a few times. V usage is TRBV7-2 and J usage is TRBJ1-4; the D gene is possibly TRBD1 (5 bases). The CDR3 sequence is 15 residues long. Trimming removed 1 base from V and 6 bases from J, with 12 bases in between. The germline V gene encodes CDR1 SGHTA and CDR2 FQGNSA. This chain's CDR3 is CASSLVRADYEKLFF. In DNA, the CDR3 is TGTGCCAGCAGCTTAGTCAGGGCGGATTATGAAAAACTGTTTTTT.

This clonotype was observed a few times. The rearrangement links TRBV30 to TRBJ1-1; D unresolved. Per the germline V gene, CDR1 is GTSNPN and CDR2 is SVGIG (reference sequence). The CDR3 contains 12 residues. Trimming pared 4 bases from V and 3 bases from J, leaving 9 bases between. Written as DNA, the CDR3 is TGTGCCTGGATTAGGTGGGACACTGAAGCTTTCTTT. This translates into CAWIRWDTEAFF.

The chain links TRBV6-2 or TRBV6-3 to TRBJ1-1; D is perhaps TRBD1 (5 bases). The ends were cut back, 3 bases at V and 3 bases at J, with 17 bases in the middle. The CDR3 consists of 16 residues. Looked up from germline, CDR1 is MNHEY and CDR2 is SVGEGT. The CDR3 sequence: CASSYRSWQGDTEAFF. For the CDR3, the DNA is TGTGCCAGCAGTTATAGGTCCTGGCAGGGTGACACTGAAGCTTTCTTT.

The chain employs TRBV7-9 and TRBJ1-1; D gene unclear. This CDR3 comprises 10 residues. Deletions cut 2 bases from V and 8 bases from J, with 3 bases between. Germline lookup yields CDR1 SEHNR and CDR2 FQNEAQ (reference sequence). CDR3 in DNA: TGTGCCAGCAGCTTAAGGGAAGCTTTCTTT. Translated: CASSLREAFF.

The chain employs TRBV15 and TRBJ1-6; D is ambiguous. The CDR3 sequence is 15 residues long. From germline, CDR1 is LNHNV and CDR2 YYDKDF (reference sequence). Between the trimmed V and J ends, which lost 0 bases and 7 bases, there was a span of 10 bases. CDR3 in amino acids: CATSRDHERNSPLHF. The CDR3 nucleotides read TGTGCCACCAGCAGAGACCACGAGCGGAATTCACCCCTCCACTTT.

The chain employs TRBV6-2 or TRBV6-3 and TRBJ1-1; the D gene is possibly TRBD1 (6 bases). Germline assignment: CDR1 MNHEY and CDR2 SVGEGT. The CDR3 sequence is 14 residues long. Trimming removed 8 bases at V and 9 bases at J, with 22 bases between. DNA for the CDR3: TGTGCCAGCGGACTACAGGGTATGGGCACCAAAGCTTTCTTT. This sequence encodes CASGLQGMGTKAFF.

The CDR3 is CASSPGEKREGKDEQFF. For the CDR3, the DNA is TGTGCCAGCAGTCCAGGGGAAAAGCGGGAGGGAAAGGATGAGCAGTTCTTC. The chain links TRBV9 to TRBJ2-1, with TRBD2 matching 10 bases. V shed 5 bases, J shed 8 bases, and the junction held 16 bases outside the gene matches. The CDR3 runs to 17 residues. CDR1 and CDR2 from the germline V gene are SGDLS and YYNGEE.